These T cell receptor beta chains were read from a single sample in a study of blood T cell repertoires in COVID-19. Here immunoSEQ multiplex PCR was the method, and the copy in TCRdb shows in-frame clones only, minus some. In the table there are about 260,000 clones, 80% to 85% of which are singletons. Material: peripheral blood. These receptor sequences come from a man in his sixties with acute or convalescent COVID-19. The CDR3 runs from the conserved cysteine through the conserved F or W. The order of the fields is clone size, J gene, D gene, CDR3 length, V gene, CDR3 protein, CDR3 DNA. A D gene is named only where the DNA matches it firmly. Where a row states a size, it is once, few, many or the class of an expanded clone; other rows omit it.

NA | TRBJ2-3 | TRBD2 | 15 | TRBV19 | CASSIGVAGVDTQYF | TGTGCCAGTAGTATAGGGGTAGCGGGAGTTGATACGCAGTATTTT
NA | TRBJ1-2 | NA | 11 | TRBV2 | CASSETIGYTF | TGTGCCAGCAGTGAGACAATTGGCTACACCTTC
once | TRBJ2-3 | NA | 11 | TRBV10-2 | CASSDPNTQYF | TGCGCCAGCAGTGATCCAAATACGCAGTATTTT
NA | TRBJ2-6 | NA | 16 | TRBV10-1 | CASSEGGISGANVLTF | TGCGCCAGCAGTGAGGGCGGGATCTCTGGGGCCAACGTCCTGACTTTC
NA | TRBJ1-5 | TRBD1 | 16 | TRBV28 | CASSSPGTGDRQPQHF | TGTGCCAGCAGTTCCCCCGGGACAGGGGATCGTCAGCCCCAGCATTTT
NA | TRBJ2-3 | NA | 19 | TRBV1 | CTSSQDGKLWRGCTDTQYF | TGCACCAGCAGCCAAGATGGAAAGCTTTGGCGGGGCTGCACAGATACGCAGTATTTT
NA | TRBJ2-3 | TRBD2 | 18 | TRBV9 | CASSVATTSGTITDTQYF | TGTGCCAGCAGCGTAGCTACGACTAGCGGGACGATCACAGATACGCAGTATTTT
NA | TRBJ1-3 | NA | 15 | TRBV19 | CASSFSVLSGNTIYF | TGTGCCAGTAGTTTCTCCGTACTTTCTGGAAACACCATATATTTT
NA | TRBJ1-3 | TRBD1 | 15 | TRBV10-3 | CAIRRDSYSGNTIYF | TGTGCCATCAGGAGGGACAGCTACTCTGGAAACACCATATATTTT
NA | TRBJ2-7 | TRBD1 | 15 | TRBV5-6 | CASSLVGQGSYEQYF | TGTGCCAGCAGCTTGGTGGGACAGGGGTCCTACGAGCAGTACTTC
NA | TRBJ2-7 | TRBD2 | 14 | TRBV7-9 | CASRPTSGGYEQYF | TGTGCCAGCAGACCTACTAGCGGGGGCTACGAGCAGTACTTC
NA | TRBJ2-4 | NA | 15 | TRBV18 | CASSPGGSAKNIQYF | TGTGCCAGCTCACCAGGGGGCTCGGCCAAAAACATTCAGTACTTC
NA | TRBJ2-5 | TRBD1 | 16 | TRBV7-6 | CASSLTGTGAQETQYF | TGTGCCAGCAGTTTGACCGGGACAGGGGCCCAAGAGACCCAGTACTTC
NA | TRBJ1-5 | TRBD1 | 14 | TRBV2 | CASNRDSGTQPQHF | TGTGCCAGCAATCGGGACAGTGGGACCCAGCCCCAGCATTTT
NA | TRBJ1-1 | NA | 14 | TRBV5-1 | CASRSQGRRTEAFF | TGCGCCAGCAGATCCCAAGGGAGAAGGACTGAAGCTTTCTTT
NA | TRBJ2-7 | TRBD1 | 15 | TRBV6-5 | CASAKPGQGHYEQYF | TGTGCCAGCGCGAAACCGGGACAGGGTCACTACGAGCAGTACTTC
NA | TRBJ2-7 | TRBD1 | 14 | TRBV2 | CASNRDRGQYEQYF | TGTGCCAGCAACCGGGACAGGGGGCAATACGAGCAGTACTTC
NA | TRBJ2-3 | TRBD2 | 16 | TRBV5-1 | CASSSFGAGSTDTQYF | TGCGCCAGCAGCTCTTTCGGAGCGGGAAGCACAGATACGCAGTATTTT
NA | TRBJ2-2 | TRBD2 | 17 | TRBV15 | CATSREVGLAPTGELFF | TGTGCCACCAGCAGAGAGGTAGGACTAGCGCCAACCGGGGAGCTGTTTTTT
NA | TRBJ2-3 | TRBD2 | 14 | TRBV4-2 | CASSPSGAAGTQYF | TGTGCCAGCAGCCCTAGCGGGGCTGCGGGTACGCAGTATTTT
few | TRBJ2-5 | NA | 14 | TRBV27 | CASSPQGLRETQYF | TGTGCCAGCAGTCCACAGGGTTTGCGGGAGACCCAGTACTTC
NA | TRBJ1-2 | TRBD1 | 12 | TRBV19 | CASRQGFGGYTF | TGTGCCAGCCGACAGGGGTTCGGTGGCTACACCTTC
few | TRBJ2-5 | TRBD2 | 15 | TRBV5-4 | CASSLAGGKGETQYF | TGTGCCAGCAGCTTGGCGGGGGGGAAGGGAGAGACCCAGTACTTC
few | TRBJ1-6 | TRBD1 | 15 | TRBV27 | CASRWGQGGNSPLHF | TGTGCCAGCAGGTGGGGACAGGGCGGGAATTCACCCCTCCACTTT
NA | TRBJ1-1 | TRBD1 | 15 | TRBV18 | CASSRQGAGNTEAFF | TGTGCCAGCTCACGACAGGGGGCCGGAAACACTGAAGCTTTCTTT
NA | TRBJ2-3 | NA | 15 | TRBV5-1 | CASSKDSSSTDTQYF | TGCGCCAGCAGCAAGGACAGCTCTAGCACAGATACGCAGTATTTT
NA | TRBJ2-2 | TRBD1 | 17 | TRBV7-7 | CASSRRDSRTNTGELFF | TGTGCTAGCAGTCGCCGGGACAGCAGAACGAACACCGGGGAGCTGTTTTTT
NA | TRBJ2-2 | NA | 15 | TRBV9 | CASSVGEHRSGELFF | TGTGCCAGCAGCGTAGGAGAGCATCGATCCGGGGAGCTGTTTTTT
NA | TRBJ2-1 | TRBD2 | 17 | TRBV7-3 | CASSLIVGEGPYNEQFF | TGTGCCAGCAGCTTAATAGTCGGGGAGGGTCCCTACAATGAGCAGTTCTTC
NA | TRBJ1-5 | NA | 14 | TRBV25-1 | CASRSWGDNQPQHF | TGTGCCAGCAGATCTTGGGGGGACAATCAGCCCCAGCATTTT
NA | TRBJ2-7 | NA | 13 | TRBV11-2 | CASSLNSYYEQYF | TGTGCCAGCAGCTTAAACAGCTACTACGAGCAGTACTTC
NA | TRBJ2-3 | TRBD2 | 15 | TRBV2 | CASSVGLAGVDTQYF | TGTGCCAGCAGTGTAGGACTAGCGGGGGTAGATACGCAGTATTTT
NA | TRBJ2-3 | TRBD2 | 18 | TRBV27 | CASSLGTGAGARTDTQYF | TGTGCCAGCAGTTTGGGGACCGGGGCGGGAGCAAGAACAGATACGCAGTATTTT
once | TRBJ2-1 | NA | 14 | TRBV7-3 | CASSPTNTYNEQFF | TGTGCCAGCAGCCCGACAAATACCTACAATGAGCAGTTCTTC
NA | TRBJ1-3 | NA | 16 | TRBV7-3 | CASSVAPRGGGNTIYF | TGTGCCAGCAGCGTAGCCCCCCGGGGTGGAGGGAACACCATATATTTT
NA | TRBJ1-1 | TRBD1 | 15 | TRBV4-2 | CASSQAYIGTGQVFF | TGTGCCAGCAGCCAAGCCTATATAGGGACAGGGCAAGTTTTCTTT
NA | TRBJ1-4 | TRBD1 | 15 | TRBV7-9 | CASSSDRYRNEKLFF | TGTGCCAGCAGTTCGGACAGGTACCGAAATGAAAAACTGTTTTTT
NA | TRBJ2-7 | TRBD1 | 17 | TRBV5-1 | CASSPIAPGSQGVEQYF | TGCGCCAGCAGCCCAATAGCGCCAGGGTCCCAGGGGGTCGAGCAGTACTTC
NA | TRBJ1-2 | NA | 13 | TRBV4-1 | CASSQTGPYGYTF | TGCGCCAGCAGCCAAACAGGGCCCTATGGCTACACCTTC